This T cell receptor (beta chain) was profiled in a study of human T cells and chemical hapten exposure. Study overall: Read at 6 days, the patch tests placed 0.01% DPC on the upper back.

MiXCR was run by TCRdb on the RACE reads, yielding one entry per CDR3 protein. The sample has 65,000 to 95,000 distinct CDR3 sequences, 10% to 15% seen once. V shed 4 bases and J shed 5 bases, with 11 bases lying between them. The V gene's germline CDR1 is SQVTM and CDR2 ANQGSEA. The CDR3 totals 12 residues. Time point noted: patch test 1, 2 weeks after DPC sensitization. Treatment indicated: therapeutic diphenylcyclopropenone sensitization with weekly scalp DPC. People who gave samples had alopecia, were 18 to 70 years old, and were suitable for DPC. At least ten counts were recorded for this clonotype.

This sequence originates from a woman aged 55-69 years with alopecia areata. Some clones in this sample may be carry-over from other donors' samples. The chain employs TRBV29-1 and TRBJ2-5, with D unresolved. The input for sequencing was whole blood, taken in connection with sensitization to the hapten diphenylcyclopropenone (DPC). The CDR3 loop reads CSVVLSAETQYF. The CDR3, as DNA: TGCAGCGTTGTTCTATCCGCGGAGACCCAGTACTTC.